A selection of T cell receptor beta chains follows, all from one sample in a study of CD8+ T cells in alopecia areata. The data were produced by immunoSEQ multiplex PCR, yet TCRdb's version contains in-frame clones alone and is incomplete. The sample records 190,000 or so clones, around 50% being singletons. The sequencing here drew on CD8+ T cells sorted from blood, taken at week 24, from a patient treated with tofacitinib. These TCRs come from a human donor with alopecia areata. CDR3s include the opening cysteine and the closing phenylalanine or tryptophan. Fields, in order: clone size, J gene, D gene, V gene, CDR3 DNA, CDR3 protein. A D gene is named only where the DNA matches it firmly. Rows may omit the clone size; those that give it use once, few, many or a size class.

- TRBJ2-1 TRBD2 TRBV5-1 TGCGCCAGCAGCTTGTCTCGGACTAGCTGGTTCTTC CASSLSRTSWFF
- TRBJ2-6 TRBD1 TRBV2 TGTGCCAGTGGGACAGGAACTTTCTCTGGGGCCAACGTCCTGACTTTC CASGTGTFSGANVLTF
- TRBJ1-1 - TRBV29-1 TGCAGCGTGGCCCGGGGGCAGCGTGAAGCTTTCTTT CSVARGQREAFF
- TRBJ2-2 - TRBV19 TGTGCCAGTAGTTTCGCGAACACCGGGGAGCTGTTTTTT CASSFANTGELFF
once TRBJ1-1 - TRBV7-9 TGTGCCAGCAGCAAAAATGAAGCTTTCTTT CASSKNEAFF
- TRBJ2-7 - TRBV27 TGTGCCAGCAGTTTGGGGGGTTCAGGCTACGAGCAGTACTTC CASSLGGSGYEQYF
few TRBJ2-6 - TRBV29-1 TGCAGCGTTGATAGGCCGGGGAACTCTGGGGCCAACGTCCTGACTTTC CSVDRPGNSGANVLTF
- TRBJ2-2 - TRBV9 TGTGCCAGCCGGTCAGCCTCGAACACCGGGGAGCTGTTTTTT CASRSASNTGELFF
- TRBJ2-3 TRBD1 TRBV30 TGTGCCTGGAGTAGATTGGAGGCGACAGGGGTTGAAGATACGCAGTATTTT CAWSRLEATGVEDTQYF
few TRBJ1-1 - TRBV5-6 TGTGCCAGCAGCTTGGGGATGAACACTGAAGCTTTCTTT CASSLGMNTEAFF
- TRBJ1-6 - TRBV13 TGTGCCAGCAGCTCCCGGGGCGAGCGCAATTCACCCCTCCACTTT CASSSRGERNSPLHF
- TRBJ1-2 - TRBV6-1 TGTGCCAGCATTAAGGAAGACTATGGCTACACCTTC CASIKEDYGYTF
- TRBJ2-2 - TRBV13 TGTGCCAGCAGCTCCGGACTGAACACCGGGGAGCTGTTTTTT CASSSGLNTGELFF